This T cell receptor (beta chain) is from a study of T cell responses to AZD1222 COVID-19 vaccine. Study findings and constraints: Per reports, nearly half of all spike-specific TCRs target regions that are unmutated in variants. Regions 160-218 and 743-854 dominated among vaccine-associated CD4 TCRs spanning spike.

This clone was found once. As yet, its antigen is unknown. The length of the CDR3 is 15 residues. Germline V lookup: CDR1 MGHDK, CDR2 SYGVNS. Trimming took off 2 bases at V and 5 bases at J, with 15 bases between the two ends. Recipients boosted at about 4 weeks or about 12 weeks are pooled. Assay: immunoSEQ multiplex PCR; the TCRdb copy retains only in-frame clones and omits some. The sample lists some 130,000 clones, roughly 93% seen once, with 1.1% in the top ten. The TCR comes from an adult who received the AZD1222 COVID-19 vaccine. This specimen was peripheral blood, taken 28 days after the second AZD1222 dose. The chain carries TRBV25-1 and TRBJ1-2; the D gene is possibly TRBD1 (5 bases). CDR3 amino acids: CASSEGIRDEYGYTF. Written as DNA, the CDR3 is TGTGCCAGCAGTGAAGGTATTCGGGACGAGTATGGCTACACCTTC.